The source of this T cell receptor beta chain is a study of T-cell memory formation after mild COVID-19. There are 14 residues in the CDR3. CDR1 and CDR2 (germline): LNHNV, YYDKDF (reference sequence). V shed 3 bases and J 8 bases; nucleotides not matched to a gene: 6. TCRdb passed the 5' RACE reads through MiXCR, listing each CDR3 protein once. The table includes 100,000 to 150,000 distinct CDR3 sequences, about 15% detected once. This clonotype appeared a few times. The antigen is not known. General study points: The study found contracting CD4+ clones mainly in CM and EM and contracting CD8+ clones in EMRA.

The receptor was isolated from a man aged 18 to 35 who had mild COVID-19 (a few samples of this study predate the infection). Cell type and time point are not known. The rearrangement joins TRBV15 to TRBJ2-1; 8 nucleotides match TRBD1. Sequenced: PBMCs or a T cell subset sorted from them (not recorded which). In DNA, the CDR3 is TGTGCCACCAGCAGGCCAGGGGGCACGGATGAGCAGTTCTTC. Translated, it gives CATSRPGGTDEQFF.